These 10 T cell receptor beta chains were all obtained from the same sample, sequenced in a study of radiation and T cells in renal cell carcinoma. Data came from immunoSEQ multiplex PCR; TCRdb stores just in-frame clones and leaves some out. The profile shows approximately 170,000 clones, 88% of them singletons. Regarding time point: blood 4 weeks post-SBRT, at nephrectomy. The sample's treatment: 15 Gy SBRT to primary tumor, nephrectomy 4 weeks later. The source was blood, collected from a patient whose treatment included radiotherapy and nephrectomy. The receptors were sampled from a woman in her forties or fifties with renal cell carcinoma.

The gene calls are TRBV5-4 and TRBJ2-5; D might be TRBD1 or TRBD2, each matching 5 bases. CDR1 SGHNT and CDR2 YYREEE come from the germline V gene (reference sequence). The length of the CDR3 is 15 residues. The ends were cut back, 0 bases at V and 5 bases at J, with 14 bases in the middle. The CDR3 loop is CASSLAQGVYETQYF. The CDR3 region has the DNA TGTGCCAGCAGCTTGGCTCAGGGAGTTTATGAGACCCAGTACTTC. Full variable domain (rest looked up from reference TRBV5-4 and TRBJ2-5): ETGVTQSPTHLIKTRGQQVTLRCSSQSGHNTVSWYQQALGQGPQFIFQYYREEENGRGNFPPRFSGLQFPNYSSELNVNALELDDSALYLCASSLAQGVYETQYFGPGTRLLVL.

The V and J genes are TRBV7-2 and TRBJ1-4, with a weak D call TRBD1 (5 bases). Trimming took off 1 base at V and 6 bases at J, with 6 bases between the two ends. CDR1 is SGHTA, CDR2 FQGNSA, per germline. The CDR3 loop spans 13 amino acids. The CDR3 coding sequence is TGTGCCAGCAGCTTAGTGGGGGATGAAAAACTGTTTTTT. Translating it yields CASSLVGDEKLFF.

This clone was seen only once. This chain connects TRBV7-9 to TRBJ1-1; D is unclear. The germline V gene has CDR1 SEHNR and CDR2 FQNEAQ (reference sequence). With 2 bases removed from V and 1 base from J, the gap between germline ends came to 5 bases. CDR3 length: 13 residues. CDR3 in DNA: TGTGCCAGCAGCTTATTCGAGAACACTGAAGCTTTCTTT. Protein sequence: CASSLFENTEAFF.

The rearrangement joins TRBV7-9 to TRBJ1-1; D may be TRBD1 (6 bases). Per germline, CDR1 SEHNR and CDR2 FQNEAQ (reference sequence). This CDR3 comprises 15 residues. Trimming took off 4 bases at V and 4 bases at J, with 16 bases between the two ends. The CDR3 bases are TGTGCCAGCAGCTCGCTTTCCGGGACACCCACTGAAGCTTTCTTT. Amino acids: CASSSLSGTPTEAFF.

The V gene is TRBV7-9, the J gene TRBJ1-4; 9 bases line up with TRBD1. This CDR3 has 15 amino acids. CDR1 is SEHNR, CDR2 FQNEAQ, per germline (reference sequence). V lost 5 bases and J lost 5; bases outside the gene matches: 6. This CDR3 is CASSKGTGWNEKLFF. In nucleotides, the CDR3 is TGTGCCAGCAGCAAAGGGACAGGGTGGAATGAAAAACTGTTTTTT. Using reference TRBV7-9 and TRBJ1-4 for the parts outside the CDR3, the full variable domain is DTGVSQNPRHKITKRGQNVTFRCDPISEHNRLYWYRQTLGQGPEFLTYFQNEAQLEKSRLLSDRFSAERPKGSFSTLEIQRTEQGDSAMYLCASSKGTGWNEKLFFGSGTQLSVL.

This clone was observed a single time. This chain uses TRBV5-5 with TRBJ1-2; 9 bases line up with TRBD1. Germline lookup yields CDR1 SGHKS and CDR2 YYEKEE (reference sequence). V lost 4 bases, J lost 1 base, and 8 bases stayed unmatched. CDR3 length: 16 amino acids. CDR3 DNA sequence: TGTGCCAGCAGCCTTACCGGGACAGGGCTTAACTATGGCTACACCTTC. It is translated as CASSLTGTGLNYGYTF.

V is TRBV18 and J is TRBJ1-4; tentative D call: TRBD1 (5 bases). The V gene's germline CDR1 is KGHSH and CDR2 LQKENI. V was trimmed by 3 bases and J by 7 bases, leaving 15 bases between them. The CDR3 has 15 amino acids. CDR3 sequence (DNA): TGTGCCAGCTCACCGACAGTGGGTAATCGTGAAAAACTGTTTTTT. This translates into CASSPTVGNREKLFF.

The chain recombines TRBV6-5 with TRBJ2-7; D is possibly TRBD1 or TRBD2 (5 bases each). V was pared by 4 bases and J by 0 bases, with 13 bases between. CDR1 is MNHEY and CDR2 is SVGAGI in the germline V gene. The CDR3 sequence is 15 residues long. The CDR3 region is CASSSGTGPSYEQYF. The DNA of the CDR3 is TGTGCCAGCAGTTCGGGGACGGGACCCTCCTACGAGCAGTACTTC.

The sample holds a few counts of this clone. The J gene is TRBJ2-1, the V gene TRBV4-2; D remains unclear. Trimming took off 0 bases at V and 4 bases at J, with 4 bases between the two ends. This CDR3 contains 13 residues. Germline loops: CDR1 LGHNA, CDR2 YNFKEQ. The CDR3 spells CASSQEGYNEQFF. In DNA form, the CDR3 reads TGTGCCAGCAGCCAAGAAGGATACAATGAGCAGTTCTTC.

The CDR3 loop is CASSLQGATGELFF. The CDR3 bases are TGTGCCAGCAGCCTACAGGGGGCCACCGGGGAGCTGTTTTTT. This sequence joins TRBV14 and TRBJ2-2; 9 bases match TRBD1. Germline-derived CDR1 and CDR2 are SGHDN and FVKESK. The CDR3 has 14 residues. J lost 4 bases, V lost 4 bases, and 1 base had no gene match. Drawing the rest from reference TRBV14 and TRBJ2-2, the complete variable domain is EAGVTQFPSHSVIEKGQTVTLRCDPISGHDNLYWYRRVMGKEIKFLLHFVKESKQDESGMPNNRFLAERTGGTYSTLKVQPAELEDSGVYFCASSLQGATGELFFGEGSRLTVL.